This T cell receptor beta chain came from a study of blood T cell repertoires in COVID-19. Study in general: Samples taken during acute and convalescent COVID-19 were collected in the United States, Italy and Spain.

V shed 6 bases and J shed 0 bases, with 18 bases lying between them. CDR1 MNHEY and CDR2 SVGEGT come from the germline V gene. The CDR3 has 17 residues. Recruits, aged about 18 to 90 years, lived in approximately 26 US areas. The assay was immunoSEQ multiplex PCR, and TCRdb's table has in-frame clones only and misses some. The sample lists about 300,000 clones, about 90% occurring once. Sequencing input: PBMCs or T cells enriched from blood (not recorded which). The chain is built from TRBV6-2 or TRBV6-3 and TRBJ1-3; TRBD1 is a possible D gene (6 bases). This sequence was found in a woman aged 25 to 39 who had recovered from COVID-19. CDR3 in DNA: TGTGCCAGCAGCCCTAATCGACAGGTTAGCTCTGGAAACACCATATATTTT. Its protein product is CASSPNRQVSSGNTIYF.